This T cell receptor beta chain was obtained from a study of CD8+ T cells in alopecia areata. Whole-study findings and limits: One nonresponder makes the tie between baseline CD8+ expansion and response uncertain. Normal scalp had lower clonality than lesional scalp, with alopecia totalis/universalis lesions showing this most strongly. Administration of tofacitinib significantly diminished scalp clonality and expanded CD8+ clones within the top 100.

This clone was counted ten times or more. Its target is unknown. Once RNA had been extracted, it was reverse transcribed into cDNA to act as the sequencing template. Profiling relied on immunoSEQ multiplex PCR, and the TCRdb table lists in-frame clones only, not all of them. The sample includes 150,000 to 200,000 clones, over 45% seen only once; the top ten take 5% to 6%. Treatment: oral pan-JAK inhibitor, 5-10 mg twice daily. Researchers picked out CD4+ and CD8+ T cells from PBMCs by sorting. This receptor was obtained from a human donor with alopecia areata. This specimen was CD4+ T cells sorted from blood, taken at week 24, from a patient treated with tofacitinib.

CDR3 sequence (DNA): TGTGCCAGCAGCTTAGGACTAGCGGGAGATAGAGATACGCAGTATTTT. Translation gives CASSLGLAGDRDTQYF. V and J are TRBV7-9 and TRBJ2-3; 12 nucleotides agree with TRBD2. There are 16 residues in the CDR3. Per the germline V gene, CDR1 is SEHNR and CDR2 is FQNEAQ (reference sequence). Trimming removed 1 base from V and 5 bases from J; junction bases left unmatched: 4.